This TCR beta chain was identified in a study of brain T cells in children with intractable seizures. Time point meaning: blood from clinic visit 5 months post-surgery; TSC patient then seizure free. Study observations and caveats: Only CDR3 sequence similarity suggested viral specificity, without known HCMV serostatus.

Concerning this clone: Its specificity is not known.

Trimming removed 4 bases from V and 1 base from J, with 15 bases in between. CDR1 and CDR2 from the germline V gene are LNHDA and SQIVND (reference sequence). CDR3 length: 16 residues. Assay used: immunoSEQ multiplex PCR; TCRdb lists only in-frame clones, some missing. Found here are about 340,000 clones, roughly 92% of them singletons; the top ten hold about 5.8%. The receptor's source is a boy less than two years old with tuberous sclerosis and intractable seizures. The chain uses TRBV19 and TRBJ2-3; D possibly corresponds to TRBD1 (5 bases). The specimen was peripheral blood, collected approximately 5 months after surgery. The CDR3: CASSTQGVRGTDTQYF. DNA of the CDR3: TGTGCCAGTAGTACCCAAGGGGTTAGGGGCACAGATACGCAGTATTTT.